Listed below are T cell receptor beta chains from one sample, sequenced in a study of OX40 agonist ivuxolimab in advanced cancers. The protocol was immunoSEQ multiplex PCR, while the TCRdb copy is restricted to in-frame clones and leaves out a portion. Among approximately 32,000 clones listed, approximately 89% were seen once. Sequencing was performed on CD4+ or CD8+ T cells sorted from blood, taken in a trial of the OX40 agonist ivuxolimab. Every receptor here comes from an adult with an advanced solid tumor such as melanoma, head and neck, liver or kidney cancer. Both conserved end residues are part of each CDR3. The D gene is left open where the match is weak. Not every row has a clone size; where given, it reads once, few, many or a size class.

>TRBV9|TRBD2|.|TRBJ2-1
CASSVGTSGYNEQFF
TGTGCCAGCAGCGTAGGGACTAGCGGGTACAATGAGCAGTTCTTC
>TRBV2|.|.|TRBJ2-7
CASSEESYEQYF
TGTGCCAGCAGTGAAGAGTCCTACGAGCAGTACTTC
>TRBV19|TRBD1|.|TRBJ2-6
CASSDRGLPGANVLTF
TGTGCCAGTAGTGACAGGGGCCTGCCTGGGGCCAACGTCCTGACTTTC
>TRBV7-9|TRBD1|.|TRBJ1-1
CASSFVTGGDTEAFF
TGTGCCAGCAGCTTCGTTACAGGGGGTGACACTGAAGCTTTCTTT
>TRBV6-1|.|.|TRBJ2-7
CASSETAEGVGEQYF
TGTGCCAGCAGTGAAACGGCGGAGGGTGTTGGCGAGCAGTACTTC
>TRBV10-3|.|.|TRBJ2-5
CAISDADGSRQETQYF
TGTGCCATCAGTGATGCGGACGGGAGTAGGCAAGAGACCCAGTACTTC
>TRBV25-1|.|once|TRBJ2-1
CASSLGTYEFF
TGTGCCAGCAGCTTAGGGACATATGAGTTCTTC
>TRBV11-3|TRBD1|.|TRBJ2-3
CASSPTGTGVTDTQYF
TGTGCCAGCAGCCCAACCGGGACAGGGGTAACAGATACGCAGTATTTT
>TRBV2|.|.|TRBJ2-6
CASSRSGTGANVLTF
TGTGCCAGCAGTCGTTCGGGTACCGGGGCCAACGTCCTGACTTTC
>TRBV27|.|.|TRBJ1-1
CASRITTGARNEAFF
TGTGCCAGCAGAATAACCACCGGGGCTAGAAATGAAGCTTTCTTT
>TRBV19|.|.|TRBJ1-3
CASSIKLASGNTIYF
TGTGCCAGTAGTATAAAGCTGGCCTCTGGAAACACCATATATTTT
>TRBV7-8|TRBD1|.|TRBJ1-5
CASSGTAYQPQHF
TGTGCCAGCAGTGGGACAGCTTATCAGCCCCAGCATTTT